Detailed here is one T cell receptor (beta chain). The source of the sample is a study of blood T cell repertoires in COVID-19. Turning to the study itself: COVID-19 samples from acute and convalescent phases originated in the United States, Italy and Spain. T cells, B-cell-depleted T cells, or PBMCs provided the cDNA or gDNA that served as material.

Trimming took 6 bases from V and 6 from J, leaving 15 bases between them. CDR3 length: 13 residues. Germline CDR1 is SQVTM and CDR2 is ANQGSEA. Per the authors' pipeline: Amplification with reference gene primers provided the estimates of nucleated cell counts. The table came from immunoSEQ multiplex PCR; TCRdb's copy has only in-frame clones and leaves some out. V and J calls and clone size follow that table, whereas D and trimming were derived from the DNA. In the table there are about 110,000 clones, around 78% of which are singletons. Sequenced material: peripheral blood. The J gene is TRBJ2-1, the V gene TRBV29-1, with D tentatively TRBD1 (6 bases). The sequence was obtained from a man at least 80 years old with COVID-19, enrolled during active disease. CDR3 residues: CSVSRQESNEQFF. CDR3 coding DNA: TGCAGCGTAAGTCGACAGGAGTCCAATGAGCAGTTCTTC.